The T cell receptor beta chain under discussion was sequenced for a study of T cell repertoires in cytomegalovirus infection. Each CDR3 protein gets one entry after TCRdb re-called the reads with MiXCR. The repertoire includes tens of thousands of distinct CDR3 sequences, just over 20% of them detected once, and roughly 73% sits in the top ten. This clonotype was counted many times. No antigen is known for it. The CDR3 totals 14 residues. Germline loops: CDR1 MGHRA, CDR2 YSYEKL. V lost 1 base and J 10 bases, leaving 14 bases between the germline ends. The source was CD8+ T cells from cultured PBMCs, collected from culture after CMV antigen stimulation. The rearrangement joins TRBV4-1 to TRBJ2-1, with D tentatively TRBD2 (6 bases). The receptor was derived from a human donor in good health (CMV status not recorded). Some clones in this sample may be carry-over from other donors' samples. For the CDR3, the DNA is TGCGCCAGCAGCCAAGCGACTAGTCGTTACGAGCAGTTCTTC. This codes for CASSQATSRYEQFF.